This T cell receptor (beta chain) came from a study of prognosis after radiotherapy for stage I lung cancer. The CDR3 is 15 amino acids. Germline values: CDR1 MRHNA, CDR2 SNTAGT. Using two-round multiplex PCR, the authors amplified TCR beta CDR3 from genomic DNA. Round one of PCR was performed, and it used primers specific to each TRBV and TRBJ gene. TCRdb independently ran MiXCR on the multiplex PCR reads; one entry per CDR3 protein. The sample lists about 32,000 distinct CDR3 sequences; around 43% were seen once. As regards this clonotype: An end of the junction differs from the germline gene, which may be a read error.

This chain uses TRBV6-4 with TRBJ2-1, with 8 bases identical to TRBD1. Source: PBMCs, taken before or after stereotactic body radiation therapy (not recorded which). The TCR sequence derives from a donor aged 50 or older with non-small cell lung cancer. CDR3: CTSSYSPGQVNEQFF. As DNA, the CDR3 is TGTACCAGCAGTTATAGCCCGGGACAGGTTAATGAGCAGTTCTTC.